Listed here are 13 T cell receptor beta chains from one sample, sequenced in a study of blood T cell repertoires in COVID-19 (TCRdb year 2020). Preparation of the library involved the immunoSEQ multiplex PCR assay. The immuneACCESS repertoire file appears here via TCRdb, limited to in-frame rearrangements. These files lack a portion of the clones; in checked studies, under half of the deficit traces to unresolved V genes, and the cause of the others is not known. Present in this sample are 85,000 to 100,000 clones, 86% of which were seen just once. Together, the top ten hold roughly 13% of the sample. Sample: peripheral blood. The receptors here all came from a woman in her sixties in a cohort sampled during active or convalescent COVID-19.

V gene TRBV19 combines with J gene TRBJ1-5; D not resolved. Trimming removed 5 bases at V and 1 base at J, with 15 bases between. CDR1 is LNHDA and CDR2 is SQIVND in the germline V gene (reference sequence). CDR3 length equals 16 residues. CDR3 sequence reads: CASSPRVQVSNQPQHF. Written as DNA, the CDR3 is TGTGCCAGTAGTCCAAGAGTCCAGGTGAGCAATCAGCCCCAGCATTTT.

V gene TRBV7-3 combines with J gene TRBJ2-3; 9 bases line up with TRBD1. Germline V gene lookup returns CDR1 SGHTA and CDR2 FQGTGA. With V trimmed by 4 bases and J by 4 bases, 9 bases remained unmatched. The CDR3 is made up of 16 amino acids. The CDR3 DNA follows: TGTGCCAGCAGCTCTGGTGGGACAGGGTATGCAGATACGCAGTATTTT. It translates to CASSSGGTGYADTQYF.

This rearrangement joins TRBV7-6 to TRBJ2-7; 7 bases agree with TRBD2. This CDR3 region has 15 residues. The germline V gene encodes CDR1 SGHVS and CDR2 FNYEAQ. With 3 bases clipped from V and 1 base from J, the junction kept 6 bases outside the gene matches. The CDR3 region is CASSLGGDPSYEQYF. For the CDR3, the DNA is TGTGCCAGCAGCTTGGGAGGGGACCCATCCTACGAGCAGTACTTC.

The V and J genes are TRBV10-3 and TRBJ1-4; D perhaps matches TRBD1 (6 bases). The V end lost 0 bases, the J end lost 2 bases, and 13 bases lay between the germline ends. From germline, CDR1 is ENHRY and CDR2 SYGVKD. The CDR3 is 17 amino acids. The CDR3 region is CAISESRGAGTNEKLFF. CDR3 nucleotide sequence: TGTGCCATCAGTGAGTCTCGGGGGGCTGGGACTAATGAAAAACTGTTTTTT.

The chain has TRBV2 and TRBJ2-3; 11 bases are shared with TRBD2. V dropped 6 bases and J dropped 5; count of bases not matched to a gene: 13. Germline CDR1 reads SNHLY; CDR2 reads FYNNEI. The CDR3 is 17 amino acids. CDR3 nucleotides: TGTGCCAGCAGGGGAGGGGTAGCGGGGGGGCCAGGAGATACGCAGTATTTT. Its protein is CASRGGVAGGPGDTQYF. Complete variable domain (other parts from reference TRBV2 and TRBJ2-3): EPEVTQTPSHQVTQMGQEVILRCVPISNHLYFYWYRQILGQKVEFLVSFYNNEISEKSEIFDDQFSVERPDGSNFTLKIRSTKLEDSAMYFCASRGGVAGGPGDTQYFGPGTRLTVL.

V is TRBV24-1 and J is TRBJ2-1; 7 bases align to TRBD1. CDR1 is KGHDR, CDR2 SFDVKD, per germline. This CDR3 is 16 amino acids long. V gave up 4 bases and J gave up 4 bases; unmatched junction bases: 9. The CDR3 loop is CATSEATGRNYNEQFF. DNA for the CDR3: TGTGCCACCAGTGAGGCGACAGGGAGAAATTACAATGAGCAGTTCTTC.

V gene TRBV28 combines with J gene TRBJ1-1; D is unclear. Trimming cost V 1 base and J 3 bases, with 15 bases left between them. There are 16 residues in the CDR3. Germline CDR1 reads MDHEN; CDR2 reads SYDVKM. In nucleotides, the CDR3 is TGTGCCAGCAGTTTATCGGACTCTACGGCGGACACTGAAGCTTTCTTT. It is translated as CASSLSDSTADTEAFF. The entire variable domain, with the rest obtained from reference TRBV28 and TRBJ1-1, is as follows: DVKVTQSSRYLVKRTGEKVFLECVQDMDHENMFWYRQDPGLGLRLIYFSYDVKMKEKGDIPEGYSVSREKKERFSLILESASTNQTSMYLCASSLSDSTADTEAFFGQGTRLTVV.

The chain recombines TRBV6-5 with TRBJ1-2; weak D call: TRBD1 (6 bases). Trimming removed 6 bases at V and 6 bases at J, with 14 bases between. This CDR3 is built from 13 residues. CDR1 and CDR2 (germline): MNHEY, SVGAGI. The CDR3 sequence is CASSAGTQNGYTF. DNA for the CDR3: TGTGCCAGCAGCGCCGGGACACAAAATGGCTACACCTTC.

Only a few counts were recorded for this clone. The chain has TRBV2 and TRBJ1-2; 7 positions agree with TRBD1. This CDR3 has 12 amino acids. V lost 7 bases, J lost 7 bases, and 6 bases stayed unmatched. Looked up from germline, CDR1 is SNHLY and CDR2 is FYNNEI. The chain's CDR3 is CASNPTGIGYTF. The CDR3, as DNA: TGTGCCAGCAACCCGACAGGGATTGGCTACACCTTC.

The rearrangement uses TRBV4-2 and TRBJ2-3, with TRBD1 as a possible D gene (5 bases). Germline V gene sequence: CDR1 LGHNA, CDR2 YNFKEQ. V was trimmed by 0 bases and J by 5 bases, leaving 12 bases between them. The CDR3 runs 15 residues. The CDR3, as DNA: TGTGCCAGCAGCCAAGATCCCAGGGTGGGAGATACGCAGTATTTT. Translation: CASSQDPRVGDTQYF.

V and J are TRBV4-2 and TRBJ1-4; D is unresolved. The CDR3 has 16 amino acids. Germline CDR1 is LGHNA and CDR2 is YNFKEQ. V was cut by 10 bases and J by 4 bases, with 22 bases left in between. The CDR3 spells CATQPSQRDLNEKLFF. The DNA for the CDR3 is TGTGCCACCCAGCCATCACAGAGAGACCTTAATGAAAAACTGTTTTTT.

The rearrangement links TRBV29-1 to TRBJ1-2; D perhaps matches TRBD1 (6 bases). With 5 bases removed from V and 8 bases from J, the gap between germline ends came to 27 bases. Germline V gene lookup returns CDR1 SQVTM and CDR2 ANQGSEA. The CDR3 sequence is 16 residues long. CDR3 nucleotide sequence: TGCAGCGTTCCGCCCCACAGGGATAGGTTCGGGTGGGGCTACACCTTC. It specifies CSVPPHRDRFGWGYTF.

The CDR3 region has the DNA TGTGCCAGCAGCAAAGAGAACAGGGGCAGGCAGCCCCAGCATTTT. Protein sequence: CASSKENRGRQPQHF. The V call is TRBV21-1, the J call TRBJ1-5; TRBD1 is taken as the D call from the table, unchecked against the DNA. TRBV21-1 counts as a pseudogene. The CDR3 runs to 15 residues.